The 6 T cell receptor beta chains presented below share a single source sample, sequenced in a study of CD4 T cells in relation to SARS-CoV-2 and coronaviruses. CD4+ T cells from unexposed donors were obtained before the COVID-19 pandemic (2011-2018). After approximately ten days of culture, CD4+ T cells were isolated. Some clones are missing from TCRdb's copy, which holds only in-frame ones; the method was immunoSEQ multiplex PCR. Of 15,000 to 20,000 clones in the sample, 70% to 85% were seen once. Antigens of these TCRs are unknown. The sequencing input was CD4+ T cells from PBMCs, cultured in vitro. The receptors stem from a human donor in good health.

This chain uses TRBV3-1 (or the pseudogene TRBV3-2) with TRBJ1-1; D perhaps matches TRBD1 (5 bases). The CDR3 has 13 residues. Germline V gives CDR1 LGHDT, CDR2 YNNKEL (reference sequence). V dropped 7 bases and J dropped 5 bases, with 14 bases sitting between them. The DNA of the CDR3 is TGTGCCAGCACCCTGGGGGGATCGACTGAAGCTTTCTTT. This translates into CASTLGGSTEAFF.

The chain combines TRBV30 with TRBJ2-2, with TRBD2 as a possible D gene (6 bases). This CDR3 has 15 amino acids. V lost 0 bases and J 5 bases, leaving 13 bases between the germline ends. Germline V lookup: CDR1 GTSNPN, CDR2 SVGIG (reference sequence). CDR3 loop: CAWSVRRGSTGELFF. The CDR3 bases are TGTGCCTGGAGTGTACGGCGGGGATCAACCGGGGAGCTGTTTTTT.

A remark on this clone: An end of the junction differs from the germline gene, which may be a read error. V usage is TRBV5-1 and J usage is TRBJ2-5; a possible D gene is TRBD1 (6 bases). CDR3 size: 13 residues. From germline, CDR1 is SGHRS and CDR2 YFSETQ. The CDR3 region is CASSSQGQGTQYF. In nucleotides, the CDR3 is TGCGCCAGCAGCTCCCAGGGGCAAGGGACCCAGTACTTC.

V gene TRBV12-3 or TRBV12-4 combines with J gene TRBJ2-1; D ambiguous. V shed 2 bases and J shed 9 bases, with 11 bases lying between them. The length of the CDR3 is 13 residues. DNA of the CDR3: TGTGCCAGCAGTTTAACCACTACCGGTGAGCAGTTCTTC. It yields the protein CASSLTTTGEQFF.

The V call is TRBV3-1 (or the pseudogene TRBV3-2), the J call TRBJ1-4; possible D gene TRBD1, 5 bases. Trimming left V 7 bases short and J 7 bases short, with 22 bases between. CDR1 is LGHDT and CDR2 is YNNKEL in the germline V gene (reference sequence). This CDR3 is built from 16 residues. DNA for the CDR3: TGTGCCAGCACCGGGGGAGAGAGGGCACCAGGTGAAAAACTGTTTTTT. It specifies CASTGGERAPGEKLFF.

A few counts support this clone. The rearrangement uses TRBV2 and TRBJ2-2, with no clear D. CDR3 size: 14 residues. Trimming took off 6 bases at V and 5 bases at J, with 13 bases between the two ends. Germline V lookup: CDR1 SNHLY, CDR2 FYNNEI. CDR3: CASSPRRLTGELFF. CDR3 nucleotide sequence: TGTGCCAGCAGCCCAAGACGACTGACCGGGGAGCTGTTTTTT.